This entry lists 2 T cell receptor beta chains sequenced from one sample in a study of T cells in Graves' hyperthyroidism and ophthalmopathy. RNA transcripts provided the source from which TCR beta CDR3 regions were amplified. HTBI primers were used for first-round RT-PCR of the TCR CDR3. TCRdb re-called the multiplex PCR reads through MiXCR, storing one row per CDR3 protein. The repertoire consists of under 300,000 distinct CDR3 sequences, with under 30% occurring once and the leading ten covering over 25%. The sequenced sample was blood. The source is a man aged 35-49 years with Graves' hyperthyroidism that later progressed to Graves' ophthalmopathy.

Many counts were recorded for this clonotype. As DNA, the CDR3 is TGTGCCAGCAGCCCCGTCGGGACATATCACTACGAGCAGTACTTC. Protein product: CASSPVGTYHYEQYF. V gene TRBV28 combines with J gene TRBJ2-7; TRBD1 might be the D (6 bases). V shed 6 bases and J shed 3 bases, with 18 bases lying between them. CDR1 and CDR2 from the germline V gene are MDHEN and SYDVKM. The CDR3 sequence is 15 residues long.

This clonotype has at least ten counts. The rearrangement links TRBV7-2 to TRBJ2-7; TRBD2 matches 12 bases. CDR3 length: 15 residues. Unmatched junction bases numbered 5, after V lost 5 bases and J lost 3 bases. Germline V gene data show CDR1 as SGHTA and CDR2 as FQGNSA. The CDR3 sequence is CASSMTSGRIYEQYF. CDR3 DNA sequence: TGTGCCAGCAGCATGACTAGCGGGAGAATCTACGAGCAGTACTTC. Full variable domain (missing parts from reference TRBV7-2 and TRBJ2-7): GAGVSQSPSNKVTEKGKDVELRCDPISGHTALYWYRQSLGQGLEFLIYFQGNSAPDKSGLPSDRFSAERTGGSVSTLTIQRTQQEDSAVYLCASSMTSGRIYEQYFGPGTRLTVT.